Below, 20 T cell receptor beta chains from the same sample are listed, as sequenced in a study of vaccination effects on CD4 cells after COVID-19. What these receptors recognize is not known. Upon completion of approximately ten days in culture, CD4+ T cells were isolated. Two doses of either BNT162b2 or mRNA-1273 were given to each participant. Assay: immunoSEQ multiplex PCR; the TCRdb copy retains only in-frame clones and omits some. The table includes about 45,000 clones, approximately 70% detected once. Specimen: CD4+ T cells from PBMCs cultured without peptide, collected after COVID-19 vaccination. These receptors all stem from a human donor who received a COVID-19 vaccine.

This chain links TRBV10-1 with TRBJ2-2, with D possibly TRBD1 on 5 matching bases. The CDR3 totals 13 residues. V was trimmed by 5 bases and J by 4 bases, leaving 8 bases between them. CDR1 is WNHNN, CDR2 SYGVQD, per germline (reference sequence). Here the CDR3 reads CASSRQSTGELFF. CDR3 DNA sequence: TGCGCCAGCAGTCGACAGTCCACCGGGGAGCTGTTTTTT.

The chain is built from TRBV2 and TRBJ1-3, with 7 nucleotides matching TRBD1. CDR1 is SNHLY, CDR2 FYNNEI, per germline. V shed 5 bases, J shed 0 bases, and the junction held 4 bases outside the gene matches. The CDR3 is 15 amino acids. In nucleotides, the CDR3 is TGTGCCAGCAGTTGGGACAGCGTCTCTGGAAACACCATATATTTT. Translating gives CASSWDSVSGNTIYF.

The chain uses TRBV6-1 and TRBJ1-2; no clear D. Trimming removed 2 bases at V and 0 bases at J, with 13 bases between. Germline V gene sequence: CDR1 MNHNS, CDR2 SASEGT. CDR3 length: 16 amino acids. The CDR3 loop reads CASSEMFTDSNYGYTF. The CDR3, as DNA: TGTGCCAGCAGTGAAATGTTCACAGACTCTAACTATGGCTACACCTTC.

V is TRBV9 and J is TRBJ2-1; maybe TRBD2 (7 bases). Germline V gene data show CDR1 as SGDLS and CDR2 as YYNGEE. V was trimmed by 3 bases and J by 6 bases, leaving 19 bases between them. CDR3 length: 16 residues. CDR3 DNA: TGTGCCAGCAGCGGAAGGGGGGGCTCTTGGGGCAATGAGCAGTTCTTC. This sequence encodes CASSGRGGSWGNEQFF. The whole variable domain, filled in from reference TRBV9 and TRBJ2-1, reads DSGVTQTPKHLITATGQRVTLRCSPRSGDLSVYWYQQSLDQGLQFLIQYYNGEERAKGNILERFSAQQFPDLHSELNLSSLELGDSALYFCASSGRGGSWGNEQFFGPGTRLTVL.

The rearrangement uses TRBV6-2 or TRBV6-3 and TRBJ1-2; D perhaps matches TRBD1 (6 bases). The germline gives CDR1 MNHEY, CDR2 SVGEGT. CDR3 length: 17 amino acids. V lost 4 bases to trimming and J lost 3 bases, with 21 bases between them. The CDR3 loop reads CASSSTTPGGGDYGYTF. The CDR3 coding sequence is TGTGCCAGCAGTTCCACGACCCCCGGGGGGGGCGACTATGGCTACACCTTC.

The chain uses TRBV27 and TRBJ1-1; TRBD1 might be the D (5 bases). The CDR3 loop spans 15 amino acids. V was pared by 8 bases and J by 0 bases, with 16 bases between. Germline V lookup: CDR1 MNHEY, CDR2 SMNVEV (reference sequence). The CDR3: CASRVGVGVNTEAFF. For the CDR3, the DNA is TGTGCCAGCCGCGTAGGGGTCGGAGTGAACACTGAAGCTTTCTTT.

The table lists this clone with a count of one. The rearrangement joins TRBV7-9 to TRBJ2-3; TRBD2 is a possible D gene (5 bases). V dropped 5 bases and J dropped 0 bases, with 15 bases sitting between them. Germline V gene lookup returns CDR1 SEHNR and CDR2 FQNEAQ (reference sequence). The CDR3 runs to 16 residues. CDR3 region: CASSPSLRTSTDTQYF. The CDR3 DNA is TGTGCCAGCAGCCCTAGCCTCAGAACTAGCACAGATACGCAGTATTTT.

This clone was seen only once. V gene TRBV5-5 combines with J gene TRBJ1-3, with D possibly being TRBD1 (6 bases). The V and J ends lost 2 bases and 0 bases respectively, with 12 bases between them. The length of the CDR3 is 16 residues. Germline V gene lookup returns CDR1 SGHKS and CDR2 YYEKEE (reference sequence). The CDR3 DNA reads as TGTGCCAGCAGCTTTCAGCCGACAGGCTCTGGAAACACCATATATTTT. Translated: CASSFQPTGSGNTIYF.

The chain joins TRBV6-6 to TRBJ2-2, with D unclear. Trimming took off 6 bases at V and 7 bases at J, with 9 bases between the two ends. CDR3 length: 12 amino acids. CDR1 and CDR2 from the germline V gene are MNHNY and SVGAGI (reference sequence). CDR3 nucleotide sequence: TGTGCCAGCAGCCTGACTGACGGGGAGCTGTTTTTT. It encodes CASSLTDGELFF.

A few counts support this clone. This rearrangement joins TRBV9 to TRBJ1-4, with TRBD1 matching over 10 bases. The germline V gene encodes CDR1 SGDLS and CDR2 YYNGEE. With 3 bases clipped from V and 8 bases from J, the junction kept 1 base outside the gene matches. CDR3 size: 13 residues. CDR3 amino acids: CASSAGQGEKLFF. The CDR3 nucleotides read TGTGCCAGCAGCGCGGGACAGGGGGAAAAACTGTTTTTT.

The chain joins TRBV7-6 to TRBJ1-1; D is uncertain. The germline V gene encodes CDR1 SGHVS and CDR2 FNYEAQ. The length of the CDR3 is 11 residues. V shed 5 bases and J shed 3 bases, with 4 bases lying between them. In DNA form, the CDR3 reads TGTGCCAGCAGCCGGGACACTGAAGCTTTCTTT. Translation gives CASSRDTEAFF.

This clone was seen a few times. The chain joins TRBV7-8 to TRBJ2-5, with 8 positions matching TRBD2. Germline V CDR1 and CDR2: SGHVS, FQNEAQ. The junction had 14 bases not matched to a gene; V was cut back by 0 bases and J by 5 bases. This CDR3 region has 18 residues. CDR3 protein: CASSLALVSGGQGETQYF. The CDR3 nucleotides are TGTGCCAGCAGCTTAGCCCTAGTATCGGGGGGGCAAGGGGAGACCCAGTACTTC. Full variable domain (outside the CDR3, taken from reference TRBV7-8 and TRBJ2-5): GAGVSQSPRYKVAKRGQDVALRCDPISGHVSLFWYQQALGQGPEFLTYFQNEAQLDKSGLPSDRFFAERPEGSVSTLKIQRTQQEDSAVYLCASSLALVSGGQGETQYFGPGTRLLVL.

The rearrangement uses TRBV2 and TRBJ2-5; no clear D. Germline V CDR1 and CDR2: SNHLY, FYNNEI. V lost 7 bases and J lost 5, with 11 bases in between. The CDR3 has 12 amino acids. This CDR3 is CASTGVRETQYF. The CDR3 region has the DNA TGTGCCAGCACCGGTGTAAGGGAGACCCAGTACTTC.

The chain recombines TRBV6-5 with TRBJ2-3; D remains ambiguous. Germline V CDR1 and CDR2: MNHEY, SVGAGI. Trimming removed 7 bases from V and 3 bases from J, with 11 bases in between. The CDR3 runs to 13 residues. The CDR3 here is CASTPPGTDTQYF. CDR3 sequence (DNA): TGTGCCAGCACCCCCCCTGGGACAGATACGCAGTATTTT.

This sequence joins TRBV21-1 and TRBJ2-4. TRBV21-1 is assigned pseudogene status. CDR3 length: 16 amino acids. CDR3 nucleotide sequence: TGTGCCAGCAGCATCATCCTCGAGCCAGAGCAAAACATTCAGTACTTC. Protein product: CASSIILEPEQNIQYF.

V usage is TRBV29-1 and J usage is TRBJ2-3; a possible D gene is TRBD2 (6 bases). CDR1 SQVTM and CDR2 ANQGSEA come from the germline V gene. V was trimmed by 3 bases and J by 1 base, leaving 14 bases between them. This CDR3 has 15 amino acids. CDR3 loop: CSVDWSGEGTDTQYF. For the CDR3, the DNA is TGCAGCGTTGATTGGTCGGGAGAAGGCACAGATACGCAGTATTTT.

This sequence joins TRBV19 and TRBJ2-7, with D unresolved. V gave up 3 bases and J gave up 4 bases, with 16 bases separating them. CDR3 length: 15 amino acids. The V gene's germline CDR1 is LNHDA and CDR2 SQIVND (reference sequence). The DNA for the CDR3 is TGTGCCAGTAGTATCGCCCCTAGTCTCGAATACGAGCAGTACTTC. Protein sequence: CASSIAPSLEYEQYF.

This clone was picked up one time. This chain links TRBV24-1 with TRBJ2-6; the D call may be TRBD1 or TRBD2 (5 bases each). V shed 9 bases and J shed 0 bases, with 17 bases lying between them. Germline V lookup: CDR1 KGHDR, CDR2 SFDVKD. The CDR3 is 17 amino acids. The CDR3 DNA reads TGTGCCACCGCAAAGGGGACGGGGATCTCTGGGGCCAACGTCCTGACTTTC. Amino acids: CATAKGTGISGANVLTF.

The chain uses TRBV12-3 or TRBV12-4 and TRBJ1-4; weak D call: TRBD1 (5 bases). V dropped 6 bases and J dropped 6 bases, with 11 bases sitting between them. The CDR3 loop spans 13 amino acids. The CDR3 DNA reads TGTGCCAGCAGCTCCGGGACGGATGAAAAACTGTTTTTT. It yields the protein CASSSGTDEKLFF.

The genes are TRBV3-1 (or the pseudogene TRBV3-2) and TRBJ1-1; the match to TRBD1 covers 7 bases. V dropped 5 bases and J dropped 3; count of bases not matched to a gene: 9. Germline CDR1 reads LGHDT; CDR2 reads YNNKEL (reference sequence). This CDR3 is built from 15 residues. CDR3 protein: CASSNREGADTEAFF. CDR3 in DNA: TGTGCCAGCAGCAATAGGGAGGGGGCGGACACTGAAGCTTTCTTT.